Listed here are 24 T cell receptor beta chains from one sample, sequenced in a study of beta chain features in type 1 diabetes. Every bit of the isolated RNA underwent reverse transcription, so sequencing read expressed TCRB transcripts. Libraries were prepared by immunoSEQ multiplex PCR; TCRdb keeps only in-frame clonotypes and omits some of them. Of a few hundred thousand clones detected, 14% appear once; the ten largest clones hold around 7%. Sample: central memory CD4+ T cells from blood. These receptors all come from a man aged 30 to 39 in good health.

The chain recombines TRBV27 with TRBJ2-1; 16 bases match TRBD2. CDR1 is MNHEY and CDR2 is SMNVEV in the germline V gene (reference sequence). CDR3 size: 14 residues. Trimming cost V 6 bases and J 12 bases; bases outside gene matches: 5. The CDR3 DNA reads TGTGCCAGCAGGGGACTAGCGGGAGGGCCCGGGCAGTTCTTC. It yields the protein CASRGLAGGPGQFF.

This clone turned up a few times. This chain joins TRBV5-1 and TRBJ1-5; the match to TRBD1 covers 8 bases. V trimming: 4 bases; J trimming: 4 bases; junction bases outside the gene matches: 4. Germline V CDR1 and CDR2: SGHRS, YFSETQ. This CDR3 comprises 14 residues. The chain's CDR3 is CASSQGQANQPQHF. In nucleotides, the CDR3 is TGCGCCAGCAGCCAGGGACAGGCGAATCAGCCCCAGCATTTT.

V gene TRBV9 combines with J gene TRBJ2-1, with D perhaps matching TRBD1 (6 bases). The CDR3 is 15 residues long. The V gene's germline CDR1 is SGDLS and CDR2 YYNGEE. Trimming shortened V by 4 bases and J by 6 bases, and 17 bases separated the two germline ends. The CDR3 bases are TGTGCCAGCAGCCAAGAAGGCCCCAGGGGCAATGAGCAGTTCTTC. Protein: CASSQEGPRGNEQFF.

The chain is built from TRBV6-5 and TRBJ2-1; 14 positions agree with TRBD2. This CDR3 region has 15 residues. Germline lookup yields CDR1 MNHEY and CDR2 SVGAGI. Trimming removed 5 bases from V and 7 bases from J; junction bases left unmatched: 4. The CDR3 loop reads CASSGLAGGDNEQFF. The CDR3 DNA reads TGTGCCAGCAGTGGACTAGCGGGAGGCGATAATGAGCAGTTCTTC.

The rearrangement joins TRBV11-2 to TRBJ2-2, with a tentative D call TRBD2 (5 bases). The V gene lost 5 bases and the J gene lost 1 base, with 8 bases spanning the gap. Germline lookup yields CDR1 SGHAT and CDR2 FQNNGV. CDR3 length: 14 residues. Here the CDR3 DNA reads TGTGCCAGCAGCCCTCGGGGGAACACCGGGGAGCTGTTTTTT. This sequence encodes CASSPRGNTGELFF.

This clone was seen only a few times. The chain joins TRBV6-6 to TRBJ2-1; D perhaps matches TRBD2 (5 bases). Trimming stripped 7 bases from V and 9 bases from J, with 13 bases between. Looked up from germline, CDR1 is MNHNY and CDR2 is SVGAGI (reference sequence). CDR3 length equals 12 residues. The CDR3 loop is CASTSRRGEQFF. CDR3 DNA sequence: TGTGCCAGCACCTCGCGACGGGGTGAGCAGTTCTTC.

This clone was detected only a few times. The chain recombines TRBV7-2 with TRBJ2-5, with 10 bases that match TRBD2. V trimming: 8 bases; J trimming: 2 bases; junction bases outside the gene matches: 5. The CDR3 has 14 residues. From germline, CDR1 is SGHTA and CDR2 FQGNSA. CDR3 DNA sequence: TGTGCCAGCCGCAAGACTAGCGGGCAAGAGACCCAGTACTTC. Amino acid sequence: CASRKTSGQETQYF.

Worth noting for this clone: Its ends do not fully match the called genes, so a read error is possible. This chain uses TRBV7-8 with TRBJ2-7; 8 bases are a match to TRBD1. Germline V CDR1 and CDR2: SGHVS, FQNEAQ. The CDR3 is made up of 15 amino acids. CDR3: CASSVGTGTSHEQYF. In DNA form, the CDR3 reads TGTGCCAGCAGCGTCGGGACAGGAACCTCCCACGAGCAGTACTTC.

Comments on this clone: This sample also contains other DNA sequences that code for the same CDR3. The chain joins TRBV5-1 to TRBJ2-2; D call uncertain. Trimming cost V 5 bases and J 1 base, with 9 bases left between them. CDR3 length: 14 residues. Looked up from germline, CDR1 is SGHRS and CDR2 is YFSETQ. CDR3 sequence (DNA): TGCGCCAGCAGGATCCAGGTGAACACCGGGGAGCTGTTTTTT. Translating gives CASRIQVNTGELFF.

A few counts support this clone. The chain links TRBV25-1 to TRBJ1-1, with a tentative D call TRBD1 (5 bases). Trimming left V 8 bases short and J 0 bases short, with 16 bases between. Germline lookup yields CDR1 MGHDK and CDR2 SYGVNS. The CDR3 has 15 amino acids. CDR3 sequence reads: CASRNRGYMNTEAFF. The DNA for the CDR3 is TGTGCCAGCCGAAATAGGGGCTACATGAACACTGAAGCTTTCTTT.

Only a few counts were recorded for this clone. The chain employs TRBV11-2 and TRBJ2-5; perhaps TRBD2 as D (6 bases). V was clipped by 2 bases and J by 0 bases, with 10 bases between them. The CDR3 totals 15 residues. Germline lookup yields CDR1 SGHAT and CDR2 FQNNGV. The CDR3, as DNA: TGTGCCAGCAGCTTACTTGGAGGGAACCAAGAGACCCAGTACTTC. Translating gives CASSLLGGNQETQYF.

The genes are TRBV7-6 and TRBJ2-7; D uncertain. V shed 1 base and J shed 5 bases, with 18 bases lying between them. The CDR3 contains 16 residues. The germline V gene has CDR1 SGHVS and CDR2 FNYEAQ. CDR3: CASSLVVGLGFDEQYF. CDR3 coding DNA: TGTGCCAGCAGCTTAGTTGTGGGGTTGGGTTTTGACGAGCAGTACTTC.

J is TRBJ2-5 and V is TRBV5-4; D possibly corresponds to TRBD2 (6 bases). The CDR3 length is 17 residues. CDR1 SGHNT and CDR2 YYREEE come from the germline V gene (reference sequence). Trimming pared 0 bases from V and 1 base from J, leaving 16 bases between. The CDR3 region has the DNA TGTGCCAGCAGCTTGGCCGGTCCGGGGGAACCCCAAGAGACCCAGTACTTC. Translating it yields CASSLAGPGEPQETQYF. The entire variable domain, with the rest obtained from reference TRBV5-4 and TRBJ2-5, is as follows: ETGVTQSPTHLIKTRGQQVTLRCSSQSGHNTVSWYQQALGQGPQFIFQYYREEENGRGNFPPRFSGLQFPNYSSELNVNALELDDSALYLCASSLAGPGEPQETQYFGPGTRLLVL.

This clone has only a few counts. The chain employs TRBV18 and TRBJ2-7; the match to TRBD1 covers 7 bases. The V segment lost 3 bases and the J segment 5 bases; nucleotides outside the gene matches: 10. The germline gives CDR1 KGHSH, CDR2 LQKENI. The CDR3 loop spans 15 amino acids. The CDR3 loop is CASSPRQGSSDEQYF. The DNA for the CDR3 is TGTGCCAGCTCACCTAGACAGGGTTCATCGGACGAGCAGTACTTC.

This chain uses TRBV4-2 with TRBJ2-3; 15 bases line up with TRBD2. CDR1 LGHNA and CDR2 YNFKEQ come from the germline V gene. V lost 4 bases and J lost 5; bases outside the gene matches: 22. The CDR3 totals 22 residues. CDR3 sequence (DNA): TGTGCCAGCAGCCTAGACAGGACTAGCGGGAGGGGTGTCGGCCTTCACAAAGATACGCAGTATTTT. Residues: CASSLDRTSGRGVGLHKDTQYF.

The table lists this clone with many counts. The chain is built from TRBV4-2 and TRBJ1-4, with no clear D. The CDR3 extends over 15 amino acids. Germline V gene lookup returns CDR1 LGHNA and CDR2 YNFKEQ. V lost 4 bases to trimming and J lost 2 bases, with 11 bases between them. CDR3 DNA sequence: TGTGCCAGCAGCCCCAACCCCGCGACTAATGAAAAACTGTTTTTT. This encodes CASSPNPATNEKLFF.

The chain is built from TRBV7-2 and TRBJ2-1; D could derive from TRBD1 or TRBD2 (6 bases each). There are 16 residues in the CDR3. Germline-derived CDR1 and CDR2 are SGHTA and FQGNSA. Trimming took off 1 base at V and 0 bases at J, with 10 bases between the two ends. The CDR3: CASSLGSGASYNEQFF. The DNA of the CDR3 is TGTGCCAGCAGCTTAGGATCGGGGGCCTCCTACAATGAGCAGTTCTTC.

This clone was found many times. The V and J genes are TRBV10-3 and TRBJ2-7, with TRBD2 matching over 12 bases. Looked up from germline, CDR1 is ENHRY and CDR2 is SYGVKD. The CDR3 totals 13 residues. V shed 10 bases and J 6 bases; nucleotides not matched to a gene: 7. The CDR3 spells CATAGTSGSEQYV. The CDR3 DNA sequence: TGTGCCACCGCCGGGACTAGCGGGTCCGAGCAGTACGTC.

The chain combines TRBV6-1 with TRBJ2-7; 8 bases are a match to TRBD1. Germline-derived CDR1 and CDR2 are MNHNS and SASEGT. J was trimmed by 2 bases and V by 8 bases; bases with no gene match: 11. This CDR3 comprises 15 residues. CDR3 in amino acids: CASRLAGTGTYEQYF. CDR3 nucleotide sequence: TGTGCCAGCCGACTTGCCGGGACAGGCACCTACGAGCAGTACTTC.

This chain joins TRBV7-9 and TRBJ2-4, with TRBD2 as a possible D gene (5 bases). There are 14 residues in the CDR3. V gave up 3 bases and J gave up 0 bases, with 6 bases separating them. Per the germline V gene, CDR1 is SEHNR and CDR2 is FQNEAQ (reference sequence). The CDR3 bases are TGTGCCAGCAGCTTCGGGGTAGCCAAAAACATTCAGTACTTC. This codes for CASSFGVAKNIQYF.

The CDR3, as DNA: TGTGCCAGCAGCTCAATCCGCGGGGGGGATACGCAGTATTTT. Translated: CASSSIRGGDTQYF. The V and J genes are TRBV7-2 and TRBJ2-3, with 8 bases lining up with TRBD2. From germline, CDR1 is SGHTA and CDR2 FQGNSA. The CDR3 has 14 amino acids. With 4 bases clipped from V and 6 bases from J, the junction kept 6 bases outside the gene matches.

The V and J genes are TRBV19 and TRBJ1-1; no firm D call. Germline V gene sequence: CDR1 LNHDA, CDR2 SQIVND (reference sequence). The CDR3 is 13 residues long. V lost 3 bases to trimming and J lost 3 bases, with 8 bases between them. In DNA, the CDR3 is TGTGCCAGTAGTATGGGAGGGCACACTGAAGCTTTCTTT. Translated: CASSMGGHTEAFF.

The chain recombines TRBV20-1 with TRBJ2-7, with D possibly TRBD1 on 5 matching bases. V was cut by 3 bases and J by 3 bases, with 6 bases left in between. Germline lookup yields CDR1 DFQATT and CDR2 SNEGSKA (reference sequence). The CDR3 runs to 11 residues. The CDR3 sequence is CSASDSYEQYF. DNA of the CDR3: TGCAGTGCTAGTGACAGCTACGAGCAGTACTTC.

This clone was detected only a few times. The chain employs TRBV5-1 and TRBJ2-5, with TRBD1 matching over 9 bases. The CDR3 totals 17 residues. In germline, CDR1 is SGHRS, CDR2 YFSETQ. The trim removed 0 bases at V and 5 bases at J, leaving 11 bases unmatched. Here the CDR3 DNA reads TGCGCCAGCAGCTTGGCTCGGGACAGGGCCCCCTGGGAGACCCAGTACTTC. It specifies CASSLARDRAPWETQYF.